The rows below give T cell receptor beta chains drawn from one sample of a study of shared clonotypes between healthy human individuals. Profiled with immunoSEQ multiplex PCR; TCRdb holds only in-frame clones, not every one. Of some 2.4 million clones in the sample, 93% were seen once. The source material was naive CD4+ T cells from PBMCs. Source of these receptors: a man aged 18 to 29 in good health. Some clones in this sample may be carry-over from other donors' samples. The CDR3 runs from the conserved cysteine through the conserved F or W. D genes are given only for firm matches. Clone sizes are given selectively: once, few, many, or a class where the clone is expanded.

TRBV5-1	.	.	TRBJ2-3	TGCGCCAGCAGCCCCCGCCCGGTGACAGATACGCAGTATTTT	CASSPRPVTDTQYF
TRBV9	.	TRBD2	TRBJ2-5	TGTGCCAGCAGCGCGACGGGGGGTCAAGAGACCCAGTACTTC	CASSATGGQETQYF
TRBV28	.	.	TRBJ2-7	TGTGCCAGCAGTACTACAGGGATCTACGAGCAGTACTTC	CASSTTGIYEQYF
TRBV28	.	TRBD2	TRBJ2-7	TGTGCCAGCAGTTACCCCGGACTAGCGGGAGCTTCCTACGAGCAGTACTTC	CASSYPGLAGASYEQYF
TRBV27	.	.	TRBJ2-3	TGTGCCAGCAGCACATGGAGAACGCGGGATACGCAGTATTTT	CASSTWRTRDTQYF
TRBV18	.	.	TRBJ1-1	TGTGCCAGCTCACTAATGAATCGGGACACTGAAGCTTTCTTT	CASSLMNRDTEAFF
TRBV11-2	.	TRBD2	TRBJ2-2	TGTGCCAGCAGACCTTCGCTGGTTGGGGGAGGGAAAGACACCGGGGAGCTGTTTTTT	CASRPSLVGGGKDTGELFF
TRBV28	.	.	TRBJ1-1	TGTGCCAGCATGCTTCTCATGAACACTGAAGCTTTCTTT	CASMLLMNTEAFF
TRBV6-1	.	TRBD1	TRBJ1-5	TGTGCCAGCGAGACAGGGCCCAATCAGCCCCAGCATTTT	CASETGPNQPQHF
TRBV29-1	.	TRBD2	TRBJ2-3	TGCACCATCCAAGGGAGGGGAGACACAGATACGCAGTATTTT	CTIQGRGDTDTQYF
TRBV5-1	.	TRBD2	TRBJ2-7	TGCGCCAGCAGCTGGGGCAGGGAGGGATCCTACGAGCAGTACTTC	CASSWGREGSYEQYF
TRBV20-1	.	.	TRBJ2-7	TGCAGTGCTAGCGGCGGACGCGAGCAGTACTTC	CSASGGREQYF
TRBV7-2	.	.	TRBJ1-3	TGTGCCAGCAGCTTAATACAGGGCAGAACTGGAAACACCATATATTTT	CASSLIQGRTGNTIYF
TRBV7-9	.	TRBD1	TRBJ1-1	TGTGCCAGCAGAGCCCGGGACAGGAGAATGAACACTGAAGCTTTCTTT	CASRARDRRMNTEAFF
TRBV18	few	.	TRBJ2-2	TGTGCCAGCTCACAGGGGACACCCTTCCTCACCGGGGAGCTGTTTTTT	CASSQGTPFLTGELFF
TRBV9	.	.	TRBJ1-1	TGTGCCAGCAGCGTAGAGACAGGACTGAACACTGAAGCTTTCTTT	CASSVETGLNTEAFF
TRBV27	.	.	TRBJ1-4	TGTGCCAGCAGTTTCGAAGGGCGGGCGGAAAAACTGTTTTTT	CASSFEGRAEKLFF
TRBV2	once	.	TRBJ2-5	TGTGCCAGCATGAGGGTTCGGGGAGAGACCCAGTACTTC	CASMRVRGETQYF
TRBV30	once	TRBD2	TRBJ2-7	TGTGCCTGGTCCGGGGGGGATGCACACTACGAGCAGTACTTC	CAWSGGDAHYEQYF
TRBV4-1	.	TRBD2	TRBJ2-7	TGCGCCAGCAGCCAACAACTAGGGACTAGCGGGAGGGCCTACACCTACGAGCAGTACTTC	CASSQQLGTSGRAYTYEQYF
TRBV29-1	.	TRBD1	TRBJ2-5	TGCAGCGTTGATCAGGGGGCCAAGGAGACCCAGTACTTC	CSVDQGAKETQYF
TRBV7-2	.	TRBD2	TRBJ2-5	TGTGCCAGCAGCTTAGTGGCTAGCGGGAGGGCCAGGGAGACCCAGTACTTC	CASSLVASGRARETQYF
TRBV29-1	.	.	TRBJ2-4	TGCAGCGTTGAGCAGGGATCAAACATTCAGTACTTC	CSVEQGSNIQYF
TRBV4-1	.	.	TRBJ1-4	TGCGCCAGCAGCCTCGCGGGGGGCAGACAAAATGAAAAACTGTTTTTT	CASSLAGGRQNEKLFF
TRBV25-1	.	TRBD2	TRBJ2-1	TGTGCCAGCAGTGACCTTAGCGGGAGTGGGGGCAATGAGCAGTTCTTC	CASSDLSGSGGNEQFF
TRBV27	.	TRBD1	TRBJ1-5	TGTGCCAGCAGTCTGAGCCGGGACAGGTTATACGGGGGTCAGCCCCAGCATTTT	CASSLSRDRLYGGQPQHF
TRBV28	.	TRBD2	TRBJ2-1	TGTGCCAGCAGTCTTCCTCTCGGGACTAGCGGGATCAATGAGCAGTTCTTC	CASSLPLGTSGINEQFF
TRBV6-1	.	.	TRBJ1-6	TGTGCCAGCAGCGTTACAAGCTCCTATAATTCACCCCTCCACTTT	CASSVTSSYNSPLHF
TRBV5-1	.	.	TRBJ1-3	TGCGCCAGCAGCTTAGTAGGCGCTGGAAACACCATATATTTT	CASSLVGAGNTIYF
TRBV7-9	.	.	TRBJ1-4	TGTGCCAGCAGCTTAGGAACCGGACAGCCACCAACGGAAAAACTGTTTTTT	CASSLGTGQPPTEKLFF
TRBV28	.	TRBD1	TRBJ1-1	TGTGCCAGCAGCCAGGGGGGGAATGTGAACACTGAAGCTTTCTTT	CASSQGGNVNTEAFF
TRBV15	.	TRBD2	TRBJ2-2	TGTGCCACCAGCAGAGATGTCGGCCTAGCGGGAGGAACCGGGGAGCTGTTTTTT	CATSRDVGLAGGTGELFF
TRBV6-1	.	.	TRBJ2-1	TGTGCCAGCAGTGAATTGAGTCCAGGGGCTTCCTACAATGAGCAGTTCTTC	CASSELSPGASYNEQFF
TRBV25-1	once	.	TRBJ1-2	TGTGCCAGCAGGGATACAGGGAGCTATGGCTACACCTTC	CASRDTGSYGYTF
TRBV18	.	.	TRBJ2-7	TGTGCCAGCTCACCTCCGGGACTGTCCAACTACGAGCAGTACTTC	CASSPPGLSNYEQYF
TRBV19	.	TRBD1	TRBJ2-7	TGTGCCAGTAGTGCAGTCGACAGGGCTCGCGAGCAGTACTTC	CASSAVDRAREQYF
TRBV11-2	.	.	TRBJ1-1	TGTGCCAGCAGCTTAGTAGGGCTGCGGGGTCTGAACACTGAAGCTTTCTTT	CASSLVGLRGLNTEAFF
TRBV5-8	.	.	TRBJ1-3	TGTGCCAGCAGCTTTAGTACATCGTCTGGAAACACCATATATTTT	CASSFSTSSGNTIYF
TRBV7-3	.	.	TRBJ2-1	TGTGCCAGCAGCTTAGCCGCACTTGGTAATGAGCAGTTCTTC	CASSLAALGNEQFF
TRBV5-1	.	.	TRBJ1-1	TGCGCCAGCCGGGCGGGGCGGGGGCTTGCTGAAGCTTTCTTT	CASRAGRGLAEAFF
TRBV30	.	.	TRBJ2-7	TGTGCCTGGACCCCCTCCCATCTTTCCTACGAGCAGTACTTC	CAWTPSHLSYEQYF
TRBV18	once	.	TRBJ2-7	TGTGCCAGCTCACCGGCGACGGGTTACGAGCAGTACTTC	CASSPATGYEQYF
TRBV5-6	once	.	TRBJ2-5	TGTGCCAGCAGCTCCTCGGAGACCGGCCAAGAGACCCAGTACTTC	CASSSSETGQETQYF